The rows below give T cell receptor beta chains drawn from one sample of a study of shared clonotypes between healthy human individuals. This table comes from immunoSEQ multiplex PCR, and its TCRdb copy is limited to in-frame clones, with some not included. The sample has roughly 760,000 clones, approximately 74% seen once. Input material: memory CD4+ T cells sorted from blood. These receptors were obtained from a woman aged 25-40 years in good health. Each CDR3 is given with its conserved first and last residue. Fields, in order: D gene, J gene, V gene, clone size, CDR3 DNA, CDR3 protein. A D gene is named only where the DNA matches it firmly. Size is omitted from some rows. Given values are once, few, many or a class for expanded clones.

>TRBD1|TRBJ1-3|TRBV19|-
TGTGCCAGTAGTAAGACAGGGGCTGGAAACACCATATATTTT
CASSKTGAGNTIYF
>TRBD1|TRBJ2-7|TRBV18|-
TGTGCCAGCTCCCCCAGGGGGACCCCCTACGAGCAGTACTTC
CASSPRGTPYEQYF
>-|TRBJ1-2|TRBV28|-
TGTGCCAGCAGTCCGCGGACAACGTATGGCTACACCTTC
CASSPRTTYGYTF
>TRBD1|TRBJ1-1|TRBV6-5|-
TGTGCCAGCAGTGGACGACAGGGACGGACTGAAGCTTTCTTT
CASSGRQGRTEAFF
>TRBD1|TRBJ1-5|TRBV7-2|-
TGTGCCAGCAGCTCCGGGACAGCGAATAGCAATCAGCCCCAGCATTTT
CASSSGTANSNQPQHF
>-|TRBJ2-7|TRBV6-1|few
TGTGCCAGCAGTGATGGAGATTGGGTATCCTACGAGCAGTACTTC
CASSDGDWVSYEQYF
>-|TRBJ2-7|TRBV28|-
TGTGCCAGCAAGGGGGGGCAAACAGGGTCCTACGAGCAGTACTTC
CASKGGQTGSYEQYF
>TRBD1|TRBJ1-1|TRBV2|-
TGTGCCAGCAGTGTGGACAGGGGGATCGATGAAGCTTTCTTT
CASSVDRGIDEAFF
>-|TRBJ2-3|TRBV7-2|-
TGTGCCAGCAGCTTAGGGGGGGTGCGTACGCAGTATTTT
CASSLGGVRTQYF
>-|TRBJ1-5|TRBV28|few
TGTGCCAGCTTGGGACGGGTGTCGCCCCAGCATTTT
CASLGRVSPQHF
>-|TRBJ1-2|TRBV15|-
TGTGCCACCAGCAGAGACCCGGAGGGCTACACCTTC
CATSRDPEGYTF
>TRBD2|TRBJ2-1|TRBV28|-
TGTGCCAGCAGTTTATGGGGGGGACTAGCCGGGAAGGGTGAGCAGTTCTTC
CASSLWGGLAGKGEQFF
>-|TRBJ1-2|TRBV20-1|-
TGCAGTGTCGGACACGGGGGCTACACCTTC
CSVGHGGYTF
>-|TRBJ2-2|TRBV11-2|many
TGTGCCAGCAGCTTTGGCCCCGGGGAGCTGTTTTTT
CASSFGPGELFF
>TRBD2|TRBJ2-2|TRBV27|-
TGTGCCAGCAGTCTCTCGGGACTAGCGGGAGAGCCGGGCGGCGGGGAGCTGTTTTTT
CASSLSGLAGEPGGGELFF
>TRBD1|TRBJ2-1|TRBV5-1|once
TGCGCCAGCGGGGTACAGGGGGCCTACAATGAGCAGTTCTTC
CASGVQGAYNEQFF
>-|TRBJ2-3|TRBV5-4|few
TGTGCCAGCAGCTTGGGTGATACGCAGTATTTT
CASSLGDTQYF
>-|TRBJ1-2|TRBV30|-
TGTGCCTGGTTCGACAGTATCATTTATGGCTACACCTTC
CAWFDSIIYGYTF
>-|TRBJ2-1|TRBV10-3|-
TGTGCCATCAGTGAGTCGAGGGCTCACAAGCAGTTCTTC
CAISESRAHKQFF
>-|TRBJ1-5|TRBV28|-
TGTGCCAGCAGTTCTCAATACACCCTCGGGAATCAGCCCCAGCATTTT
CASSSQYTLGNQPQHF
>TRBD1|TRBJ2-7|TRBV5-6|few
TGTGCCAGCAGCTTGACAGGGGTAACCTACGAGCAGTACTTC
CASSLTGVTYEQYF
>TRBD1|TRBJ2-1|TRBV5-1|-
TGCGCCAGCAGGGTCGCAGGGGGATACAATGAGCAGTTCTTC
CASRVAGGYNEQFF
>-|TRBJ2-5|TRBV5-4|-
TGTGCCAGCAGCTTGGAGTCAGTAGAGACCCAGTACTTC
CASSLESVETQYF
>-|TRBJ1-1|TRBV7-8|few
TGTGCCAGCAGCCCCAATCTCGGAACGAACACTGAAGCTTTCTTT
CASSPNLGTNTEAFF
>-|TRBJ1-1|TRBV6-6|-
TGTGCCAGCAGCTTCAGGGGACGACAAAACACTGAAGCTTTCTTT
CASSFRGRQNTEAFF
>-|TRBJ1-2|TRBV19|once
TGTGCCAGTAGTCCGGACACCGGGACACACTATGGCTACACCTTC
CASSPDTGTHYGYTF
>-|TRBJ1-1|TRBV7-3|few
TGTGCCAGCAGCCGAGTTTCCTACTCCGGGACATCCTTTTCTGAAGCTTTCTTT
CASSRVSYSGTSFSEAFF
>-|TRBJ2-7|TRBV27|-
TGTGCCAGCAGTTTATTAGGGGTACCCCTCTACGAGCAGTACTTC
CASSLLGVPLYEQYF
>TRBD1|TRBJ1-4|TRBV10-2|-
TGCGCCAGCAGTGAGACCCGACAGGGCCATGAAAAACTGTTTTTT
CASSETRQGHEKLFF
>-|TRBJ2-2|TRBV6-1|many
TGTGCCAGCAGGACAGGACAGCTGAACACCGGGGAGCTGTTTTTT
CASRTGQLNTGELFF
>-|TRBJ2-7|TRBV29-1|once
TGCAGCGTTGTAAAGGACCCCGCGGGGTACGAGCAGTACTTC
CSVVKDPAGYEQYF
>TRBD1|TRBJ1-2|TRBV11-2|-
TGTGCCAGCAGCCAGGAACAGGGGGCCTATGGCTACACCTTC
CASSQEQGAYGYTF
>-|TRBJ2-1|TRBV28|-
TGTGCCAGCAGTTTTGACACCTACAATGAGCAGTTCTTC
CASSFDTYNEQFF
>-|TRBJ2-3|TRBV29-1|-
TGCAGCGTTGAACTAGAGGGGAGGTATACGCAGTATTTT
CSVELEGRYTQYF
>-|TRBJ1-5|TRBV6-4|-
TGTGCCAGCACCGGGACCCTCTATAGCAATCAGCCCCAGCATTTT
CASTGTLYSNQPQHF
>TRBD1|TRBJ1-1|TRBV9|-
TGTGCCAGCAGCAACAAGGGACAGATGAACACTGAAGCTTTCTTT
CASSNKGQMNTEAFF
>-|TRBJ2-7|TRBV7-8|-
TGTGCCAGCAGCCTGGGGGGGGCTAGCCGGAATAAAGAGCAGTACTTC
CASSLGGASRNKEQYF
>TRBD1|TRBJ1-4|TRBV2|-
TGTGCCAGCAGGGCCGGGACAGGGGGAGAAAAACTGTTTTTT
CASRAGTGGEKLFF
>-|TRBJ2-2|TRBV9|-
TGTGCCAGCAGCGTAGTGGACAGGAACACCGGGGAGCTGTTTTTT
CASSVVDRNTGELFF
>TRBD2|TRBJ2-3|TRBV6-6|-
TGTGCCAGCAGTATACTAGCGGGCGGGCTGGATACGCAGTATTTT
CASSILAGGLDTQYF
>-|TRBJ2-3|TRBV15|-
TGTGCCACCAGCAGAGATCCCGGGAATAAGGACACGCAGTATTTT
CATSRDPGNKDTQYF
>-|TRBJ2-6|TRBV13|-
TGTGCCAGCAGCTTACGACTCTCTGGGGCCAACGTCCTGACTTTC
CASSLRLSGANVLTF
>TRBD1|TRBJ2-7|TRBV2|-
TGTGCCAGCAAACAAACAGGGGGATCGTCTCTCGAGCAGTACTTC
CASKQTGGSSLEQYF
>TRBD2|TRBJ2-5|TRBV15|-
TGTGCCACCAGCATCCCCCCGGGGTTCTCGCGGGAGGACCAAGAGACCCAGTACTTC
CATSIPPGFSREDQETQYF
>-|TRBJ2-7|TRBV18|-
TGTGCCAGCTCACCGCAACTAGCATCCGCCGAGCAGTACTTC
CASSPQLASAEQYF
>TRBD1|TRBJ2-2|TRBV6-9|-
TGTGCCAGCAGTTACCGGACAGGGAGGGAGCTGTTTTTT
CASSYRTGRELFF
>TRBD1|TRBJ1-4|TRBV29-1|-
TGCAGCGCTAGACAGGGAATGGGTGAAAAACTGTTTTTT
CSARQGMGEKLFF
>TRBD2|TRBJ2-3|TRBV5-1|-
TGCGCCAGCAGCTTGGGCTCTAGCGGTAGCACAGATACGCAGTATTTT
CASSLGSSGSTDTQYF
>TRBD1|TRBJ2-3|TRBV5-6|-
TGTGCCAGCAGCGTTACAGGGGGACAAAACACAGATACGCAGTATTTT
CASSVTGGQNTDTQYF
>TRBD1|TRBJ1-1|TRBV30|-
TGTGCCTGGAGTGTCGGGGGACAGGGGGGCTTCACTGAAGCTTTCTTT
CAWSVGGQGGFTEAFF